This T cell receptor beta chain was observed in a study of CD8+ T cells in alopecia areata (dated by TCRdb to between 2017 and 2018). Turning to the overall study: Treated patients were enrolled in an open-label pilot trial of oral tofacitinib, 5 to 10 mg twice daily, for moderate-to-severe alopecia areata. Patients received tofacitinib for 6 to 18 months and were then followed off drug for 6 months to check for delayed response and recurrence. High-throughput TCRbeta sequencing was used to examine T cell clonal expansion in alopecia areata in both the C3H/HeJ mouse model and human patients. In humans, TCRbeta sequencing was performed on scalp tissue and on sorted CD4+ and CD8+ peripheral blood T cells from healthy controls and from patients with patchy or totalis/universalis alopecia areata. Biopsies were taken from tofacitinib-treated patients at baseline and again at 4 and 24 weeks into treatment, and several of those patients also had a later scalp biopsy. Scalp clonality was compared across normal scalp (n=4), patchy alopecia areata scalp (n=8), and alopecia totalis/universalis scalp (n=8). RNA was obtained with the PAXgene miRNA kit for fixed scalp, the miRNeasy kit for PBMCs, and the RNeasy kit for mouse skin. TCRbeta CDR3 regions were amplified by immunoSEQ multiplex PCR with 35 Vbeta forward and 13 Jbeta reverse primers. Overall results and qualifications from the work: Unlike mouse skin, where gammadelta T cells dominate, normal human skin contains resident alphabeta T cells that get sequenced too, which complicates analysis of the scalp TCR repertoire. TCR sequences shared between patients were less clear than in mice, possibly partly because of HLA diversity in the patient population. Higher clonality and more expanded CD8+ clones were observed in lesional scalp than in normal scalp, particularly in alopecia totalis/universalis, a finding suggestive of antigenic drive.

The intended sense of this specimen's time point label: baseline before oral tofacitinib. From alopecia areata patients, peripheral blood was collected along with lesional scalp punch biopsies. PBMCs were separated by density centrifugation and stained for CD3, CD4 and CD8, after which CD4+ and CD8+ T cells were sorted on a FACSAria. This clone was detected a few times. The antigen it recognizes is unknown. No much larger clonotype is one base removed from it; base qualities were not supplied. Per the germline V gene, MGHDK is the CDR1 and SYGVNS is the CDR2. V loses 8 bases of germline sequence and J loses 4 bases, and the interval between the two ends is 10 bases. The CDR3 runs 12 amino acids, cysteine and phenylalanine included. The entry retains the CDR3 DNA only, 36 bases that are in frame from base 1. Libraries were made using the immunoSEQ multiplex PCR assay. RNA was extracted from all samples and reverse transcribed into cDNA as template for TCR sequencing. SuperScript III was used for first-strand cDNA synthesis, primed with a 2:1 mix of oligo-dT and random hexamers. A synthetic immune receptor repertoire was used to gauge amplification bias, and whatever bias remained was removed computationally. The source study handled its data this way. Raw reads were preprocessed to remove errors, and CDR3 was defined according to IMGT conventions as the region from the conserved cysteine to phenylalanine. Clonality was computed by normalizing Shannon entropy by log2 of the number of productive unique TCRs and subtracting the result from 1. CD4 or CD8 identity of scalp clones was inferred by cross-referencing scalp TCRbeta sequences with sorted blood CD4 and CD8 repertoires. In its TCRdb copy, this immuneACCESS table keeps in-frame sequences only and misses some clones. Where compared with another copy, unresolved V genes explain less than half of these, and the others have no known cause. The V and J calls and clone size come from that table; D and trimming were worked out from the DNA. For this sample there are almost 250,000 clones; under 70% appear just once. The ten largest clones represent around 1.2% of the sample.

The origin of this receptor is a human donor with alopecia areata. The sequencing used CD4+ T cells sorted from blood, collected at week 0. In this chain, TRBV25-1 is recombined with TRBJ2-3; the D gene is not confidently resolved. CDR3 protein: CASAEVSDTQYF. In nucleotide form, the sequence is TGTGCCAGCGCCGAAGTTTCAGATACGCAGTATTTT.